Listed below are T cell receptor beta chains from one sample, sequenced in a study of Graves' ophthalmopathy and Graves' hyperthyroidism. From the multiplex PCR reads, TCRdb called clonotypes with MiXCR, one entry per CDR3 protein. The profile shows 300,000 to 400,000 distinct CDR3 sequences, roughly 15% of them singletons. Sequenced input: peripheral blood. Receptor source: an adult man with Graves' ophthalmopathy. CDR3s include the opening cysteine and the closing phenylalanine or tryptophan. The D gene is left open where the match is weak. Clone size is given for some rows only: seen once, a few or many times, or a class if the clone is expanded.

d_gene | j_gene | abundance | v_gene | CDR3aa | CDR3nt
TRBD2 | TRBJ2-7 | . | TRBV7-9 | CVSSLAGKKTYEQYF | TGTGTCAGCAGCTTAGCGGGGAAGAAGACCTACGAGCAGTACTTC
. | TRBJ2-7 | few | TRBV6-1 | CASTDLRRISYEQYF | TGTGCCAGCACGGACCTCCGACGGATCTCCTACGAGCAGTACTTC
. | TRBJ2-5 | . | TRBV6-1 | CASRRRVQETQYF | TGTGCCAGCAGGAGGAGAGTCCAAGAGACCCAGTACTTC
. | TRBJ2-7 | many | TRBV6-5 | CASTTDITYEQYF | TGTGCCAGCACTACAGATATAACCTACGAGCAGTACTTC
. | TRBJ2-5 | few | TRBV14 | CASSQDLGRVETQYF | TGTGCCAGCAGCCAAGATCTGGGCAGGGTTGAGACCCAGTACTTC
. | TRBJ2-5 | many | TRBV19 | CASSIEPGETQYF | TGTGCCAGTAGTATAGAGCCAGGAGAGACCCAGTACTTC
TRBD1 | TRBJ1-2 | . | TRBV6-1 | CASTGGTGGVSNYGYTF | TGTGCCAGCACCGGAGGGACAGGGGGCGTTAGTAACTATGGCTACACCTTC
. | TRBJ1-2 | many | TRBV30 | CAWSLVLGGYTF | TGTGCCTGGAGTTTAGTGCTCGGAGGCTACACCTTC
TRBD1 | TRBJ2-7 | many | TRBV12-3/TRBV12-4 | CASSFQGDGSLRYEQYF | TGTGCCAGCAGTTTCCAGGGGGATGGGTCACTCCGCTACGAGCAGTACTTC
TRBD2 | TRBJ2-7 | many | TRBV20-1 | CSATGRAGEQYF | TGCAGTGCTACGGGGAGGGCGGGAGAGCAGTACTTC
. | TRBJ1-2 | many | TRBV6-2/TRBV6-3 | CASRQTGVQSGGYTF | TGTGCCAGCAGGCAAACGGGCGTTCAGTCAGGTGGCTACACCTTC
. | TRBJ1-2 | . | TRBV7-2 | CASSRVSLNYGYTF | TGTGCCAGCAGCCGCGTTTCCCTAAACTATGGCTACACCTTC
TRBD2 | TRBJ2-7 | many | TRBV20-1 | CSARGTSGTIYEQYF | TGCAGTGCTAGGGGGACTAGCGGGACCATCTACGAGCAGTACTTC
TRBD2 | TRBJ2-7 | many | TRBV24-1 | CATWSGLAGEKQYF | TGTGCCACCTGGTCGGGACTAGCGGGGGAGAAGCAGTACTTC
. | TRBJ2-5 | many | TRBV6-1 | CASSALSGTRATQYF | TGTGCCAGCAGTGCCCTATCAGGGACCCGCGCGACCCAGTACTTC
TRBD1 | TRBJ1-1 | many | TRBV12-3/TRBV12-4 | CASTRTGGRGEAFF | TGTGCCAGCACGCGGACAGGGGGAAGAGGTGAAGCTTTCTTT
TRBD1 | TRBJ2-2 | many | TRBV5-6 | CASRLQGTGGTGELFF | TGTGCCAGCAGGTTGCAAGGGACAGGGGGAACCGGGGAGCTGTTTTTT
. | TRBJ1-2 | many | TRBV30 | CAWSVPRLENYGYTF | TGTGCCTGGAGTGTCCCCAGGTTGGAGAACTATGGCTACACCTTC
. | TRBJ2-7 | many | TRBV6-1 | CASSIQRFISYEQYF | TGTGCCAGCAGCATCCAGAGGTTTATTTCCTACGAGCAGTACTTC
. | TRBJ2-5 | many | TRBV12-3/TRBV12-4 | CASSFIQETQYF | TGTGCCAGCAGTTTCATCCAAGAGACCCAGTACTTC
. | TRBJ2-5 | many | TRBV7-2 | CASSLGTGTQYF | TGTGCCAGCAGCTTAGGAACGGGGACCCAGTACTTC
TRBD1 | TRBJ1-2 | many | TRBV15 | CATSRDKGTGLNGYTF | TGTGCCACCAGCAGAGATAAGGGGACAGGGTTGAATGGCTACACCTTC
. | TRBJ2-2 | many | TRBV29-1 | CSVEQGSGELFF | TGCAGCGTTGAACAGGGTTCCGGGGAGCTGTTTTTT
. | TRBJ1-3 | many | TRBV7-9 | CASSLAVQWGASSGNTIYF | TGTGCCAGCAGCTTAGCGGTCCAGTGGGGGGCGAGCTCTGGAAACACCATATATTTT
TRBD1 | TRBJ2-7 | few | TRBV27 | CASSLSPTGSYEQYF | TGTGCCAGCAGTTTATCCCCGACAGGGTCCTACGAGCAGTACTTC
. | TRBJ1-2 | many | TRBV12-3/TRBV12-4 | CASSLWDGGCTF | TGTGCCAGCAGTTTGTGGGACGGAGGCTGCACCTTC
TRBD2 | TRBJ2-2 | many | TRBV7-3 | CASSLIGLAGAAGELFF | TGTGCCAGCAGCTTAATTGGCCTAGCGGGGGCGGCCGGGGAGCTGTTTTTT
TRBD2 | TRBJ2-5 | . | TRBV7-3 | CASSLRASGRWAQETQYF | TGTGCCAGCAGCTTAAGGGCTAGCGGGAGGTGGGCACAAGAGACCCAGTACTTC
TRBD1 | TRBJ1-1 | . | TRBV2 | CASSDLGQGTEAFF | TGTGCCAGCAGTGACCTTGGACAGGGCACTGAAGCTTTCTTT
. | TRBJ2-7 | many | TRBV11-2 | CASSLVGFSYEQYF | TGTGCCAGCAGCTTAGTGGGGTTCTCCTACGAGCAGTACTTC
. | TRBJ1-5 | many | TRBV28 | CASSGSTGNSNQPQHF | TGTGCCAGCAGTGGCTCCACTGGAAATAGCAATCAGCCCCAGCATTTT
. | TRBJ1-1 | many | TRBV4-3 | CASSQDQGRQPEAFF | TGCGCCAGCAGCCAAGATCAGGGACGACAGCCTGAAGCTTTCTTT
TRBD1 | TRBJ2-2 | . | TRBV11-2 | CASSRRQGWNTGELFF | TGTGCCAGCAGCCGCCGACAGGGATGGAACACCGGGGAGCTGTTTTTT
. | TRBJ2-4 | many | TRBV4-1 | CASGQPPGTSGNIQYF | TGCGCCAGCGGCCAGCCACCGGGGACATCGGGAAACATTCAGTACTTC
TRBD1 | TRBJ2-7 | many | TRBV3-1 | CASSLPDRVHEQYF | TGTGCCAGCAGCCTCCCAGACAGGGTCCACGAGCAGTACTTC
. | TRBJ1-1 | many | TRBV7-9 | CASSIGQLTEAFF | TGTGCCAGCAGCATTGGACAGCTCACTGAAGCTTTCTTT
. | TRBJ1-2 | . | TRBV6-1 | CASSRKTYNYGYTF | TGTGCCAGCAGTCGAAAAACATATAACTATGGCTACACCTTC
. | TRBJ2-5 | . | TRBV28 | CASRVPGGETQYF | TGTGCCAGCAGGGTCCCCGGTGGGGAGACCCAGTACTTC
. | TRBJ1-1 | many | TRBV19 | CASIGLNTEAFF | TGTGCCAGTATCGGGCTGAACACTGAAGCTTTCTTT
. | TRBJ1-5 | . | TRBV11-2 | CASSPPATGYSNQPQHF | TGTGCCAGCAGCCCACCGGCGACAGGATATAGCAATCAGCCCCAGCATTTT
TRBD2 | TRBJ2-5 | many | TRBV5-1 | CASSLAWGGGISAKGSETQYF | TGCGCCAGCAGCTTGGCATGGGGCGGGGGAATATCAGCCAAAGGTTCAGAGACCCAGTACTTC
. | TRBJ1-6 | many | TRBV6-1 | CASRLGTMGFPLHF | TGTGCCAGCAGACTGGGGACAATGGGTTTCCCCCTCCACTTT
. | TRBJ2-7 | many | TRBV27 | CASSLLTDYEQYF | TGTGCCAGCAGTTTACTCACAGACTACGAGCAGTACTTC
. | TRBJ1-1 | many | TRBV7-6 | CASSLRANTEAFF | TGTGCCAGCAGCTTGCGAGCGAACACTGAAGCTTTCTTT
. | TRBJ2-7 | . | TRBV7-8 | CASTPGRNSYEQYF | TGTGCCAGCACCCCGGGCAGGAACTCCTACGAGCAGTACTTC
. | TRBJ2-7 | . | TRBV5-6 | CASSFRGTVAYEQYF | TGTGCCAGCAGCTTTCGCGGGACAGTTGCCTACGAGCAGTACTTC
. | TRBJ1-1 | . | TRBV30 | CAWSRTNTEAFF | TGTGCCTGGAGCAGGACGAACACTGAAGCTTTCTTT
. | TRBJ2-7 | many | TRBV15 | CATSRGGDSYEQYF | TGTGCCACCAGCAGAGGTGGGGATTCCTACGAGCAGTACTTC
. | TRBJ2-2 | many | TRBV7-2 | CASSLGGLPGELFF | TGTGCCAGCAGCCTAGGGGGACTCCCAGGGGAGCTGTTTTTT
. | TRBJ1-1 | many | TRBV20-1 | CSAPPQGTEAFF | TGCAGTGCTCCCCCACAGGGCACTGAAGCTTTCTTT
. | TRBJ2-5 | few | TRBV28 | CASSLWGSTYQETQYF | TGTGCCAGCAGTTTATGGGGGTCCACGTACCAAGAGACCCAGTACTTC